This T cell receptor beta chain was recorded in a study of a mutant IDH1 vaccine in newly diagnosed glioma. In the study overall: Patients arrived already treated with radiotherapy, temozolomide, or both, most having had both.

Concerning this clone: Its cognate antigen is unknown.

Time point here: week 23, last vaccination. The content of each vaccine dose was 300 ug of mutant IDH1 20-mer peptide, and topical imiquimod accompanied it. Study-level results: Apparently, pseudoprogression bore no relation to changes among the top peripheral T cell clonotypes. Patients mounted vaccine-induced immune responses in roughly 93% of cases.

Trimming took 5 bases from V and 3 from J; bases not matched to a gene: 6. The CDR3 runs 15 residues. The V gene's germline CDR1 is SGHRS and CDR2 YFSETQ. Sequenced by immunoSEQ multiplex PCR; TCRdb stores in-frame clones only, minus some. There are roughly 60,000 clones in the sample; 85% occur only once, and over 4% lies in the top ten. This chain links TRBV5-1 with TRBJ2-5, with 11 bases aligning to TRBD1. The sequencing here drew on PBMCs, taken from a glioma patient whose treatment included an IDH1 peptide vaccine. This clonotype was obtained from a man between 25 and 39 years old with glioma. The DNA for the CDR3 is TGCGCCAGCAGACTCTGGACAGGGGGCAAAGAGACCCAGTACTTC. It is translated as CASRLWTGGKETQYF. The whole variable domain, filled in from reference TRBV5-1 and TRBJ2-5, reads KAGVTQTPRYLIKTRGQQVTLSCSPISGHRSVSWYQQTPGQGLQFLFEYFSETQRNKGNFPGRFSGRQFSNSRSEMNVSTLELGDSALYLCASRLWTGGKETQYFGPGTRLLVL.